This is a list of T cell receptor beta chains from one sample in a study of long-term antiretroviral therapy in people with HIV. Repertoires were generated with immunoSEQ multiplex PCR, while TCRdb's copy carries only in-frame clones and drops some. Of about 11,000 clones listed, 80% to 85% are singletons. The sample in question was unsorted PBMCs, obtained 1.2 years after starting antiretroviral therapy. These receptors originate from a man aged 35-49 years with HIV. Both conserved end residues are part of each CDR3. D genes are given only for firm matches. Where a row states a size, it is once, few, many or the class of an expanded clone; other rows omit it.

cdr3_aa cdr3_nt v_call clone_size d_call j_call
CASSLTRGRDGYTF TGCGCCAGCAGCCTAACCAGGGGGCGTGATGGCTACACCTTC TRBV4-1 NA TRBD1 TRBJ1-2
CASSLFSSSKYGYTF TGTGCCAGCAGTTTGTTTAGCAGTTCAAAATATGGCTACACCTTC TRBV28 few NA TRBJ1-2
CASRGGPTNEKLFF TGTGCCAGCAGAGGAGGCCCCACTAACGAAAAACTGTTTTTT TRBV27 NA NA TRBJ1-4
CASSLTGGQETQYF TGTGCCAGCAGCTTAACAGGGGGCCAAGAGACCCAGTACTTC TRBV5-4 NA TRBD1 TRBJ2-5
CASSFGTGNEAFF TGTGCCAGTAGCTTCGGGACAGGGAATGAAGCTTTCTTT TRBV19 NA TRBD1 TRBJ1-1
CASSSRVTLGVGANVLTF TGTGCCAGCAGCTCGAGGGTGACGCTGGGCGTTGGGGCCAACGTCCTGACTTTC TRBV11-2 once NA TRBJ2-6
CASSKPGQGNTEAFF TGTGCCAGCAGCAAACCGGGACAGGGAAACACTGAAGCTTTCTTT TRBV7-2 NA TRBD1 TRBJ1-1
CASSVDRVNSYEQYF TGCGCCAGCAGCGTGGACAGGGTTAACTCCTACGAGCAGTACTTC TRBV5-1 NA TRBD1 TRBJ2-7
CASSVVSGGGEQYF TGTGCCAGCAGCGTAGTGAGCGGGGGAGGGGAGCAGTACTTC TRBV9 few TRBD2 TRBJ2-7
CASSTIQGFGYTF TGTGCCAGTAGTACTATACAGGGGTTTGGCTACACCTTC TRBV19 NA TRBD1 TRBJ1-2
CASSTRQGKNTEAFF TGTGCCAGCAGCACAAGACAGGGGAAGAACACTGAAGCTTTCTTT TRBV7-2 NA TRBD1 TRBJ1-1
CASSLERSLYEQYF TGTGCCAGCAGCTTAGAGAGGTCCCTCTACGAGCAGTACTTC TRBV7-2 NA NA TRBJ2-7
CASSVGQGSTDTQYF TGTGCCAGCAGCGTAGGGCAGGGGAGCACAGATACGCAGTATTTT TRBV9 NA NA TRBJ2-3
CASSLSPGQLNEKLFF TGCGCCAGCAGCTTGTCCCCGGGACAGCTTAATGAAAAACTGTTTTTT TRBV5-1 NA TRBD1 TRBJ1-4
CASSVTDRAPGNTIYF TGTGCCAGCAGCGTCACGGACAGGGCTCCTGGAAACACCATATATTTT TRBV9 NA TRBD1 TRBJ1-3
CASSMDGANYGYTF TGTGCCAGCAGTATGGACGGTGCTAACTATGGCTACACCTTC TRBV27 few NA TRBJ1-2
CASSPLTGANEQFF TGTGCCAGCAGCCCCCTTACGGGGGCGAATGAGCAGTTCTTC TRBV9 NA NA TRBJ2-1
CASSELGSGANVLTF TGTGCCAGCAGTGAATTGGGCTCTGGGGCCAACGTCCTGACTTTC TRBV27 once NA TRBJ2-6
CASSPGLPNTEAFF TGTGCCAGCAGCCCGGGACTTCCGAACACTGAAGCTTTCTTT TRBV7-9 once NA TRBJ1-1
CASSLDSSGNTIYF TGCGCCAGCAGCTTGGACAGCTCTGGAAACACCATATATTTT TRBV5-1 NA NA TRBJ1-3
CASSADWDSYNEQFF TGCGCCAGCAGCGCGGACTGGGACTCCTACAATGAGCAGTTCTTC TRBV4-3 NA NA TRBJ2-1
CASSLEDRRMHEQYF TGCGCCAGCAGCTTGGAAGACAGAAGGATGCACGAGCAGTACTTC TRBV5-1 NA NA TRBJ2-7
CASSEDRDRGYNEQFF TGTGCCAGCAGTGAGGACCGGGACAGGGGATACAATGAGCAGTTCTTC TRBV6-1 few TRBD1 TRBJ2-1
CASSSGTGIQYF TGTGCCAGCAGTTCCGGGACAGGGATACAGTATTTT TRBV6-5 NA TRBD1 TRBJ2-3
CASRYRVLSANYGYTF TGCGCCAGCAGGTACAGGGTCCTTTCAGCTAACTATGGCTACACCTTC TRBV4-1 NA NA TRBJ1-2
CASSLAAGSEQYF TGTGCCAGCAGCTTAGCGGCCGGGAGTGAGCAGTACTTC TRBV7-9 large NA TRBJ2-7
CASSVVKGTGTEAFF TGTGCCAGCAGCGTAGTGAAGGGCACGGGCACTGAAGCTTTCTTT TRBV9 NA NA TRBJ1-1
CASSAGQILYEQYF TGTGCCAGCAGTGCGGGACAAATCCTCTACGAGCAGTACTTC TRBV6-1 once NA TRBJ2-7
CASSSGQGTGELFF TGTGCCAGCAGTTCAGGACAGGGCACCGGGGAGCTGTTTTTT TRBV6-5 NA TRBD1 TRBJ2-2
CASSFSHRLISTEAFF TGTGCCAGCAGCTTTAGTCACAGGCTCATCTCCACTGAAGCTTTCTTT TRBV11-2 NA NA TRBJ1-1
CASSVGDGTEAFF TGTGCCAGCAGTGTGGGGGATGGCACTGAAGCTTTCTTT TRBV25-1 NA NA TRBJ1-1